What follows describes a single T cell receptor beta chain. Original processing notes: From reference gene primer amplification, estimates of nucleated cell counts were derived. The assay was immunoSEQ multiplex PCR, and TCRdb's table has in-frame clones only and misses some. Clone size and the V and J calls come from that table; the DNA yielded D and trimming. The table includes 140,000 to 150,000 clones, approximately 89% detected once. The data were taken from a study of blood T cell repertoires in COVID-19. About the research overall: The United States, Italy and Spain provided the acute and convalescent COVID-19 samples.

V shed 6 bases and J 3 bases; nucleotides not matched to a gene: 6. Germline CDR1 and CDR2: MNHEY and SMNVEV (reference sequence). The CDR3 sequence is 14 residues long. The chain employs TRBV27 and TRBJ2-7; TRBD1 aligns across 9 bases. The sample comprised peripheral blood. This receptor was obtained from a human donor in a cohort sampled during active COVID-19. The CDR3 region has the DNA TGTGCCAGCAGCGACAGGGGGTACGACTACGAGCAGTACTTC. Its translation is CASSDRGYDYEQYF.